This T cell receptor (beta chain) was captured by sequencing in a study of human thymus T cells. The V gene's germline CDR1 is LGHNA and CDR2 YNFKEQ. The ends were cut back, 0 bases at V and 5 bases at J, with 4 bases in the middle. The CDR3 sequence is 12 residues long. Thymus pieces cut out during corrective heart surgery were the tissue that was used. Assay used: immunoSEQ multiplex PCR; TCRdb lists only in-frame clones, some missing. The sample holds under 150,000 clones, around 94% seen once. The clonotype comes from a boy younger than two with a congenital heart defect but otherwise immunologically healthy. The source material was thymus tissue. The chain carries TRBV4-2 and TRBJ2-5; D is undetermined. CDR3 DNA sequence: TGTGCCAGCAGCCAAGATTCGGAGACCCAGTACTTC. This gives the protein CASSQDSETQYF.